These 3 T cell receptor beta chains originate from one sample sequenced in a study of control samples from healthy donors and cancer patients. Produced via immunoSEQ multiplex PCR; TCRdb's table is partial and in-frame only. The data contain some 130,000 clones, 75% to 95% of them singletons. The sample taken for sequencing was blood. The receptors derive from a man aged 40-50 years in good health.

The gene calls are TRBV5-1 and TRBJ1-3, with D hard to call. Germline loops: CDR1 SGHRS, CDR2 YFSETQ. The CDR3 spans 12 residues. Trimming stripped 0 bases from V and 8 bases from J, with 6 bases between. This CDR3 reads CASSLEEDTIYF. Here the CDR3 DNA reads TGCGCCAGCAGCTTGGAGGAGGACACCATATATTTT.

The chain links TRBV25-1 to TRBJ2-7; D could derive from TRBD1 or TRBD2 (5 bases each). The CDR3 has 13 amino acids. Trimming pared 5 bases from V and 3 bases from J, leaving 11 bases between. Germline CDR1 reads MGHDK; CDR2 reads SYGVNS. This CDR3 is CASSQFGGYEQYF. CDR3 coding DNA: TGTGCCAGCAGTCAATTTGGGGGCTACGAGCAGTACTTC.

This clone was observed once. This chain joins TRBV19 and TRBJ1-2; 9 nucleotides line up with TRBD1. Germline assignment: CDR1 LNHDA and CDR2 SQIVND (reference sequence). V trimming: 6 bases; J trimming: 2 bases; junction bases outside the gene matches: 10. The CDR3 loop spans 16 amino acids. The CDR3 is CASRTDLGQGNYGYTF. DNA for the CDR3: TGTGCCAGTAGGACCGACTTAGGACAGGGGAACTATGGCTACACCTTC.